Following are 10 T cell receptor beta chains from one sample sequenced in a study of monozygotic twins with inflammatory bowel disease. Each CDR3 protein gets one entry in TCRdb, which reprocessed the 5' RACE reads and gives no DNA. The sample totals a few hundred thousand distinct CDR3 sequences. The source material was blood. These receptors were taken from a human donor with ulcerative colitis or Crohn's disease, or a healthy co-twin of an affected twin (not recorded which).

V usage is TRBV5-1 and J usage is TRBJ1-1; the TCRdb call, TRBD1, lacks DNA for checking. This CDR3 has 14 amino acids. Per the germline V gene, CDR1 is SGHRS and CDR2 is YFSETQ. The CDR3 loop reads CASSGWDGNTEAFF. The full variable domain, with the rest looked up from reference TRBV5-1 and TRBJ1-1, is KAGVTQTPRYLIKTRGQQVTLSCSPISGHRSVSWYQQTPGQGLQFLFEYFSETQRNKGNFPGRFSGRQFSNSRSEMNVSTLELGDSALYLCASSGWDGNTEAFFGQGTRLTVV.

V and J are TRBV7-9 and TRBJ2-6; TCRdb's D gene call, TRBD1, goes unchecked for lack of DNA. The CDR3 is 21 residues long. Germline CDR1 SEHNR, CDR2 FQNEAQ (reference sequence). The CDR3 reads CASSSPSKRTVGISGANVLTF.

The rearrangement joins TRBV7-9 to TRBJ2-2; TCRdb returns TRBD1, unconfirmable since there is no DNA. The germline V gene encodes CDR1 SEHNR and CDR2 FQNEAQ (reference sequence). This CDR3 has 13 amino acids. CDR3 in amino acids: CASSFRQFGELFF. Using reference TRBV7-9 and TRBJ2-2 for the parts outside the CDR3, the full variable domain is DTGVSQNPRHKITKRGQNVTFRCDPISEHNRLYWYRQTLGQGPEFLTYFQNEAQLEKSRLLSDRFSAERPKGSFSTLEIQRTEQGDSAMYLCASSFRQFGELFFGEGSRLTVL.

This chain links TRBV3-1 with TRBJ2-1. CDR1 and CDR2 from the germline V gene are LGHDT and YNNKEL (reference sequence). The CDR3 is made up of 14 amino acids. This CDR3 reads CASSQGSISNEQFF.

The CDR3 sequence: CASSFVGTYDYEQYF. This chain uses TRBV7-9 with TRBJ2-7; lacking DNA, the TRBD2 call made by TCRdb goes unchecked. The CDR3 length is 15 residues. Germline V gene data show CDR1 as SEHNR and CDR2 as FQNEAQ (reference sequence).

This rearrangement joins TRBV4-3 to TRBJ1-1; TCRdb lists TRBD1, though no DNA is available to test this call. This CDR3 spans 14 amino acids. Germline V gene data show CDR1 as LGHNA and CDR2 as YSLEER. The CDR3 sequence is CASSQEDRWTEAFF.

V is TRBV18 and J is TRBJ1-5. Germline V lookup: CDR1 KGHSH, CDR2 LQKENI. The CDR3 has 12 residues. CDR3 loop: CASSLPGQPQHF.

V gene TRBV7-2 combines with J gene TRBJ2-3; the D gene TCRdb calls, TRBD2, cannot be checked with no DNA. Looked up from germline, CDR1 is SGHTA and CDR2 is FQGNSA. This CDR3 contains 17 residues. CDR3 region: CASSSWGGGGDTDTQYF.

The chain combines TRBV5-4 with TRBJ1-2; as DNA is missing, the TRBD1 call by TCRdb cannot be tested. Germline lookup yields CDR1 SGHNT and CDR2 YYREEE (reference sequence). The CDR3 is made up of 15 amino acids. CDR3 amino acids: CASSLVDWGNYGYTF.

The chain couples TRBV7-2 to TRBJ2-1; lacking DNA, the TRBD2 call made by TCRdb goes unchecked. This CDR3 comprises 15 residues. Germline V CDR1 and CDR2: SGHTA, FQGNSA. The CDR3 is CASSRRTSGDNEQFF.